The clone carrying this T cell receptor (beta chain) has just a few counts. Its target is unknown. These data originate in a study of T cells after yellow fever vaccination. The length of the CDR3 is 13 residues. The V and J ends lost 5 bases and 2 bases respectively, with 9 bases between them. Germline CDR1 reads SEHNR; CDR2 reads FQNEAQ (reference sequence). As TCR cDNA was made by 5'RACE template switching, a universal primer site and UMIs were added. TCRdb re-analysed the 5' RACE reads in MiXCR, keeping a single row per CDR3 protein. This table has 450,000 to 550,000 distinct CDR3 sequences, 20% to 25% appearing once. Points from the study as a whole: In FACS-sorted repertoires, abundant clonotypes from the bulk population could appear as contaminants.

The source of this sequence is a man between 18 and 35 years old who received the YFV17D yellow fever vaccine. The gene calls are TRBV7-9 and TRBJ1-1; D not certain. Here the sequenced sample was PBMCs, taken approximately 22 days after the first yellow fever vaccination. CDR3: CASSQWANTEAFF. The CDR3 DNA reads as TGTGCCAGCAGCCAGTGGGCAAACACTGAAGCTTTCTTT.